This TCR beta chain was obtained from a study of T cells in Graves' hyperthyroidism and ophthalmopathy. General observations from the study: Most clonotypes that expanded in the thyroid above 0.001 also showed up in blood. Ophthalmopathy was model-predicted a median roughly 6.5 months pre-onset.

The investigators amplified TCR beta CDR3 regions from RNA transcripts. The HTBI primer set served for first-round RT-PCR of the TCR CDR3. From the multiplex PCR reads, TCRdb called clonotypes with MiXCR, one entry per CDR3 protein. The repertoire holds hundreds of thousands of distinct CDR3 sequences, with 45% as singletons. Exclusion followed for patients with uncontrolled infection, other autoimmune disease, pregnancy or lactation. This clonotype was counted at least ten times. Its antigen is as yet unknown. The germline V gene encodes CDR1 SGHDN and CDR2 FVKESK. The CDR3 has 14 amino acids. The V and J ends lost 1 base and 4 bases respectively, with 8 bases between them.

The sequence was collected from an adult man with Graves' disease, either hyperthyroidism or ophthalmopathy (not recorded which). The chain employs TRBV14 and TRBJ1-5; no reliable D call. The sequencing input was peripheral blood or thyroid tissue (not recorded which). The chain's CDR3 is CASSQGMGNQPQHF. CDR3 nucleotide sequence: TGTGCCAGCAGCCAAGGGATGGGAAATCAGCCCCAGCATTTT.